The subject of this entry is one T cell receptor (delta chain). Its specificity is unknown. Only one base separates this from a far larger clonotype, so it likely reflects a read error. Other DNA sequences within the sample encode an identical CDR3. Vgamma9/Vdelta2+ and Vdelta2-negative gammadelta T cells were flow-sorted from PBMC for bulk sequencing. This record belongs to a study of γδ T cells in repeated Plasmodium falciparum infection. The germline gives CDR1 TSWWSYY, CDR2 QGS. CDR3 length equals 20 residues. The junction had 20 bases not matched to a gene; V was cut back by 2 bases and J by 4 bases. TCRdb reanalysed the multiplex PCR reads with CATT. The data contain around 82,000 delta-chain clones, approximately 1.4% of them singletons. Study-wide results and limits: Compared with Australian children, Malian Vdelta2-negative repertoires seemed more clonal, less diverse, less shared. Vdelta2-negative gammadelta repertoires, largely Vdelta1+, seemingly showed infection-driven waves of new clonal selection. Over time and infection, Vgamma9/Vdelta2+ repertoires remained highly stable and polyclonal.

The source of this sequence is a pool of human donors (malaria-infected and uninfected, not separated). The chain joins TRDV1 to TRDJ1; TRDD3 matches 9 bases. TCRdb is silent on the J gene; assignment here came from matching the DNA to germline. The sequenced material came from gamma-delta T cells from blood. The CDR3 DNA is TGTGCTCTTGGGGAAGGGGCGCCTTTACGTCCGGGGGATACAGTCGATAAACTCATCTTT. Protein sequence: CALGEGAPLRPGDTVDKLIF.